These T cell receptor beta chains were read from a single sample in a study of T cell changes during pregnancy in multiple sclerosis. Here immunoSEQ multiplex PCR was the method, and the copy in TCRdb shows in-frame clones only, minus some. The profile covers around 48,000 clones, with about 92% appearing a single time and just over 0.65% taken by the ten largest. The specimen comprised CD4+ T cells from peripheral blood mononuclear cells, sampled in the third trimester of pregnancy. The source of these receptors is a female donor with multiple sclerosis, enrolled in a pregnancy study. CDR3s include the opening cysteine and the closing phenylalanine or tryptophan. D genes are given only for firm matches. Clone size, where shown, is once, few, many, or a class for clones that have expanded.

cdr3_length,clone_size,v_call,d_call,j_call,cdr3_nt,cdr3_aa
13,NA,TRBV7-8,NA,TRBJ1-5,TGTGCCAGCAGCTTACAGAAGAATCAGCCCCAGCATTTT,CASSLQKNQPQHF
18,NA,TRBV5-4,TRBD2,TRBJ2-3,TGTGCCAGCAGCCAGGGACTAGCGGGCGACACTAGCACAGATACGCAGTATTTT,CASSQGLAGDTSTDTQYF
13,NA,TRBV29-1,NA,TRBJ2-1,TGCAGCGCAGAAGTGGGGGGCTACAATGAGCAGTTCTTC,CSAEVGGYNEQFF
16,NA,TRBV27,TRBD2,TRBJ2-3,TGTGCCAGCAGTTTCTGGGCTAGCGGGGGCACAGATACGCAGTATTTT,CASSFWASGGTDTQYF
14,once,TRBV5-5,NA,TRBJ1-2,TGTGCCAGCAGCTTGGGTATTGGTCCCGGTGGCTACACCTTC,CASSLGIGPGGYTF
13,NA,TRBV6-1,NA,TRBJ1-1,TGTGCCAGCACTGACAGGCTAAACACTGAAGCTTTCTTT,CASTDRLNTEAFF
14,once,TRBV11-2,TRBD2,TRBJ2-7,TGTGCCAGCAGCTTAGACCGGGGAGGGTACGAGCAGTACTTC,CASSLDRGGYEQYF
15,once,TRBV7-9,NA,TRBJ2-5,TGTGCCAGCAGCTTAAGGGGAGGCCCGGGGGAGACCCAGTACTTC,CASSLRGGPGETQYF
15,NA,TRBV10-3,TRBD1,TRBJ2-2,TGTGCCATCACAGCAGGGGGCAAACGCACCGGGGAGCTGTTTTTT,CAITAGGKRTGELFF
12,once,TRBV30,NA,TRBJ1-2,TGTGCCTGGATTAAACTAAATTATGGCTACACCTTC,CAWIKLNYGYTF
13,NA,TRBV7-6,NA,TRBJ1-5,TGTGCCAGCAGCCCCCATAGCAATCAGCCCCAGCATTTT,CASSPHSNQPQHF
14,NA,TRBV6-5,NA,TRBJ2-5,TGTGCCAGCAGCGGATGGGGCGGCCAAGAGACCCAGTACTTC,CASSGWGGQETQYF
13,few,TRBV9,NA,TRBJ2-2,TGTGCCAGCACCTCTCGGAACACCGGGGAGCTGTTTTTT,CASTSRNTGELFF
15,NA,TRBV7-8,NA,TRBJ1-3,TGTGCCAGCAGCCTGACACCAAACTCTGGAAACACCATATATTTT,CASSLTPNSGNTIYF
16,NA,TRBV5-4,TRBD1,TRBJ2-5,TGTGCCAGCAGCTTAGGGGACAGGGGCTCCCAAGAGACCCAGTACTTC,CASSLGDRGSQETQYF
15,NA,TRBV19,TRBD1,TRBJ1-1,TGTGCCAGTAGTCTACGGACAGGGAGGGCGACTGAAGCTTTCTTT,CASSLRTGRATEAFF
16,NA,TRBV6-1,NA,TRBJ1-2,TGTGCCAGCAGTGAAGCGCTTCGTAGGGGTGGCTATGGCTACACCTTC,CASSEALRRGGYGYTF
13,NA,TRBV15,TRBD1,TRBJ2-3,TGTGCCAGTGGGACAGGAGGAACAGATACGCAGTATTTT,CASGTGGTDTQYF
12,NA,TRBV5-8,NA,TRBJ1-5,TGTGCCAGCAGCTACGGGAATCAGCCCCAGCATTTT,CASSYGNQPQHF
15,once,TRBV5-1,TRBD2,TRBJ2-3,TGCGCCAGCAGCTTACTCGCGGGAGACACAGATACGCAGTATTTT,CASSLLAGDTDTQYF
14,NA,TRBV29-1,TRBD1,TRBJ1-2,TGCAGCGTCGAAGGACAGGAGGTGTTATACGGCTACACCTTC,CSVEGQEVLYGYTF
12,NA,TRBV28,NA,TRBJ1-2,TGTGCCAGCAGACCAGGGGACTATGGCTACACCTTC,CASRPGDYGYTF
16,NA,TRBV15,NA,TRBJ1-1,TGTGCCACCAGCAGAAAACCCCCAACAGGTGGAACTGAAGCTTTCTTT,CATSRKPPTGGTEAFF
16,NA,TRBV7-9,TRBD1,TRBJ2-5,TGTGCCAGCAGCTCCGATAACAGGGGGCGCGGAGAGACCCAGTACTTC,CASSSDNRGRGETQYF
12,NA,TRBV7-9,NA,TRBJ2-3,TGTGCCAGCAGCTTAGCCGTGGATACGCAGTATTTT,CASSLAVDTQYF
14,few,TRBV2,TRBD1,TRBJ1-1,TGTGCCAGCAGGCCGGACAGGGGAAACACTGAAGCTTTCTTT,CASRPDRGNTEAFF
17,NA,TRBV5-1,TRBD2,TRBJ2-3,TGCGCCAGCAGCCCCAGGACTAGCGGGGCCATCACAGATACGCAGTATTTT,CASSPRTSGAITDTQYF
14,NA,TRBV28,NA,TRBJ1-2,TGTGCCAGCAGTCAAGGAGGACAGCACTATGGCTACACCTTC,CASSQGGQHYGYTF
15,once,TRBV19,NA,TRBJ2-2,TGTGCCAGTAGTAATCAGGGGACGAACACCGGGGAGCTGTTTTTT,CASSNQGTNTGELFF
15,NA,TRBV30,NA,TRBJ2-1,TGTGCCTGGAGAAGATCCCGGGACACCTACAATGAGCAGTTCTTC,CAWRRSRDTYNEQFF
13,NA,TRBV11-3,NA,TRBJ2-3,TGTGCCAGCAGCTTAAATGCGGCAGATACGCAGTATTTT,CASSLNAADTQYF
17,NA,TRBV28,TRBD2,TRBJ2-2,TGTGCCAGCAGTACTCGCCGAAGGCAGGGAGGGACCGGGGAGCTGTTTTTT,CASSTRRRQGGTGELFF
15,NA,TRBV2,TRBD2,TRBJ2-3,TGTGCCAGGACCCTAGCGGGAGGGCCGGCAGATACGCAGTATTTT,CARTLAGGPADTQYF
13,NA,TRBV28,NA,TRBJ1-2,TGTGCCAGCAGCCTAATTCCAGGGTTGGGCTACACCTTC,CASSLIPGLGYTF
15,NA,TRBV6-5,NA,TRBJ2-1,TGTGCCAGCAGTTTGTTTTTTCGGAGTTACAATGAGCAGTTCTTC,CASSLFFRSYNEQFF
16,NA,TRBV6-5,TRBD1,TRBJ2-3,TGTGCCAGCAGTTACTCCCCGGGACAGGGCACAGATACGCAGTATTTT,CASSYSPGQGTDTQYF
14,few,TRBV9,NA,TRBJ2-7,TGTGCCCTCAAAGGGGGCGGGACCTCCTACGAGCAGTACTTC,CALKGGGTSYEQYF
14,NA,TRBV28,NA,TRBJ1-5,TGTGCCAGCAGCTCACCACTCAGGGTTCAGCCCCAGCATTTT,CASSSPLRVQPQHF
13,NA,TRBV19,NA,TRBJ1-2,TGTGCCAGTAGTAATTGGGAGAACTATGGCTACACCTTC,CASSNWENYGYTF
17,once,TRBV7-2,TRBD2,TRBJ2-7,TGTGCCAGCAGCTTAGTCTTTAGCGGGAGGGCCGGTTACGAGCAGTACTTC,CASSLVFSGRAGYEQYF
12,NA,TRBV11-1,NA,TRBJ2-3,TGTGCCAGCAGCTTTAGCGGAGATACGCAGTATTTT,CASSFSGDTQYF
16,NA,TRBV2,TRBD2,TRBJ2-3,TGTGCCAGCAGTGAAGGACTAGCTGGGACTTCGGATACGCAGTATTTT,CASSEGLAGTSDTQYF
16,NA,TRBV18,TRBD1,TRBJ2-2,TGTGCCAGCTCTAGAAGGGACAGACAGAACACCGGGGAGCTGTTTTTT,CASSRRDRQNTGELFF
15,NA,TRBV19,NA,TRBJ2-1,TGTGCCAGTAGTATAGAAGGGACATACGGCAATGAGCAGTTCTTC,CASSIEGTYGNEQFF
14,NA,TRBV9,NA,TRBJ2-7,TGTGCCAGCAGCGAAACTAGCTTTTCCTACGAGCAGTACTTC,CASSETSFSYEQYF
16,NA,TRBV12-5,TRBD2,TRBJ2-1,TGTGCTAGTGGTTTGTGGCTAGCGGGACCCTACAATGAGCAGTTCTTC,CASGLWLAGPYNEQFF
13,NA,TRBV6-5,NA,TRBJ2-2,TGTGCCAGCAGCCCTACCCCGTCCGGGGAGCTGTTTTTT,CASSPTPSGELFF
16,NA,TRBV5-6,TRBD2,TRBJ2-1,TGTGCCAGCAGCTTAGGTTCGGCGGGAGCCTACAATGAGCAGTTCTTC,CASSLGSAGAYNEQFF
13,NA,TRBV18,NA,TRBJ2-6,TGTGCCAGCTCTCAAACTGGGGCCAACGTCCTGACTTTC,CASSQTGANVLTF
13,NA,TRBV9,NA,TRBJ2-5,TGTGCCAGCGGCTGGGGTGGGGCAGAGACCCAGTACTTC,CASGWGGAETQYF
13,NA,TRBV27,TRBD2,TRBJ2-5,TGTGCCAGCAGCCGGACTAGCGACCGCCCCCAGTACTTC,CASSRTSDRPQYF
14,NA,TRBV7-8,NA,TRBJ2-1,TGTGCCAGCAGCTTCGAGGGCCGGAACGGAGAGCAGTTCTTC,CASSFEGRNGEQFF
17,NA,TRBV7-2,NA,TRBJ1-2,TGTGCCAGCAGCCCGCGGACACCCGTAGGAAAAAACTATGGCTACACCTTC,CASSPRTPVGKNYGYTF
15,NA,TRBV11-3,NA,TRBJ2-3,TGTGCCAGCAGCTTAGGTAACCGGCAGGGAGATACGCAGTATTTT,CASSLGNRQGDTQYF
16,once,TRBV7-6,NA,TRBJ2-5,TGTGCCAGCAGCTTAGTGGGCCCCGGGAACGGAGAGACCCAGTACTTC,CASSLVGPGNGETQYF
17,NA,TRBV4-1,TRBD2,TRBJ2-1,TGCGCCAGCAGCCCGATGGGGACTAGCGGGCCCTACAATGAGCAGTTCTTC,CASSPMGTSGPYNEQFF
14,NA,TRBV5-5,NA,TRBJ1-5,TGTGCCAGCAGCTTGGTAGGTATCGGGCAGCCCCAGCATTTT,CASSLVGIGQPQHF
16,NA,TRBV7-9,TRBD2,TRBJ2-1,TGTGCCAGCAGCTTAGGACTAGCGGGAACCTACAATGAGCAGTTCTTC,CASSLGLAGTYNEQFF
13,few,TRBV28,NA,TRBJ1-2,TGTGCCAGCGACACCGAGCAGGGTCATGGCTACACCTTC,CASDTEQGHGYTF
13,few,TRBV5-1,NA,TRBJ1-1,TGCGCCAGCAGCTCCTCAGTGAACACTGAAGCTTTCTTT,CASSSSVNTEAFF